This record concerns one T cell receptor (beta chain) sequence. This clone has a handful of counts. Its antigen specificity is not known. Base qualities are not at hand, and no much larger clone is one base apart. CDR1 is given as SGHNT and CDR2 as YYREEE, both from the germline V gene (reference sequence). V is shortened by 3 bases, J by 4 bases, and the region joining them spans 11 bases. There are 13 amino acids in the CDR3, from cysteine to phenylalanine inclusive. Only CDR3 DNA remains: 39 bases, in frame from the first base. These data are taken from a study of OX40 agonist ivuxolimab in advanced cancers. Looking at the study overall: Ivuxolimab was an agonistic, fully human IgG2 monoclonal antibody directed against OX40 (CD134), a costimulatory receptor. Patients were allowed to have had prior anti-PD-1, anti-PD-L1 or anti-CTLA-4 therapy, and around 37% of the dose-escalation patients had previously received checkpoint inhibitors. Intravenous ivuxolimab was administered to patients every 2 weeks at six dose levels: 0.01, 0.1, 0.3, 1.5, 3 and 10 mg/kg. The paper reports the monotherapy dose-escalation portion (N = 52 patients) of the phase I ivuxolimab trial. The dose-escalation cohort was 82.7% male with a mean age of approximately 60 years, ranging from roughly 20 to 80. Among the 50 to 55 dose-escalation patients, around 19 had hepatocellular carcinoma, around 15 melanoma, 9 renal cell carcinoma and 9 head and neck cancer. Three dose-escalation patients achieved partial responses, one with hepatocellular carcinoma and two with cutaneous melanoma. Peripheral TCRbeta sequencing aimed to test whether ivuxolimab altered TCR sequence diversity and caused clonal T-cell expansion.

To sequence the TCRbeta CDR3 region, genomic DNA was isolated from the sorted cells. The immunoSEQ Assay was used for sequencing of TCRbeta CDR3 regions. TCRdb carries this immuneACCESS record with in-frame sequences only. Its versions omit some clonotypes, under half of them owing to an unresolved V gene in the studies checked, with the rest unexplained. This sample is represented by tens of thousands of clones; under 85% of them were singletons. The top ten constitute around 0.48% of the sample. Study-wide conclusions, independent of this receptor: Low levels of normalized T-cell clonal expansion were also shown by some nonresponding patients. In the 0.1-3.0 mg/kg groups, partial responders were among the patients with the lowest normalized peripheral clonal expansion, particularly in CD8+ T cells. On average, CD8+ T cells showed more expanded clones than CD4+ T cells after ivuxolimab. Which antigens the clonally expanded peripheral T cells were specific for was not determined. At doses of 0.1 to 3.0 mg/kg, clonal expansion of both CD4+ and CD8+ T cells in blood was seen between baseline and week 6.

Patients with a history of autoimmune disease or receiving systemic immunosuppression were excluded from the trial. Peripheral blood for TCR sequencing was drawn from every dose cohort at baseline, at cycle 4 day 1 and at cycle 7 day 1. The samples were drawn from a first-in-human, open-label, multicenter phase I dose-escalation trial of ivuxolimab. Adults with locally advanced or metastatic melanoma, renal cell, hepatocellular, or head and neck squamous cell carcinoma were enrolled in the trial. CD4+ and CD8+ T cells were sorted separately from peripheral blood before TCR sequencing. This specimen was CD4+ or CD8+ T cells sorted from blood, taken in a trial of the OX40 agonist ivuxolimab. The sequence came from an adult with an advanced solid tumor such as melanoma, head and neck, liver or kidney cancer. The V gene is TRBV5-4 and the J gene is TRBJ2-7, with a weak D call of TRBD1 (6 bases match). The nucleotide sequence reads as follows: TGTGCCAGCAGCTCGTCAGGGGTGTACGAGCAGTACTTC. It specifies CASSSSGVYEQYF.